This T cell receptor (beta chain) came from a study of T cell repertoires in cytomegalovirus infection. For the study at large: Both recently identified HLA-C-restricted and well-studied HLA-B-restricted CMV epitopes were used in the study. In public TCR beta signatures, there were indications of both CMV infection and matching HLA type.

Trimming shortened V by 0 bases and J by 6 bases, and 9 bases separated the two germline ends. The germline V gene has CDR1 LNHNV and CDR2 YYDKDF (reference sequence). This CDR3 spans 13 amino acids. The study, taken as a whole, reports: In two of eight donors, the top clonotype was HLA-C-restricted CMV-specific. There were carriers of CMV plus the relevant HLA, and cumulative public TCR beta family frequency identified them.

Using its own MiXCR run on the reads, TCRdb lists one record per CDR3 protein. The sample records approximately 120,000 distinct CDR3 sequences, over 30% being singletons. This clonotype was picked up many times. Its antigen is currently unknown. This TCR was sampled from a human donor in good health (CMV status not recorded). Some clones in this sample may be carry-over from other donors' samples. This chain joins TRBV15 and TRBJ2-7; D call uncertain. The sequencing used CD8+ T cells from cultured PBMCs, collected from culture after CMV antigen stimulation. The CDR3 DNA reads TGTGCCACCAGCAGAGACAGGCCTCGCGAGCAGTACTTC. It encodes CATSRDRPREQYF.